What follows are 19 T cell receptor beta chains derived from one specimen sequenced in a study of blood T cells in healthy people across ages. Together with a sample-barcoded 5' primer, a J-beta primer mix was included in a second PCR lasting about 6 to 12 cycles. TCRdb analysed the 5' RACE reads with MiXCR anew, one entry per CDR3 protein. The sample has more than 700,000 distinct CDR3 sequences, approximately 53% seen once. Sequencing was carried out using blood. All receptors derive from a man at least 80 years old in good health.

The chain carries TRBV7-3 and TRBJ2-7, with unresolved D. The V gene's germline CDR1 is SGHTA and CDR2 FQGTGA. V lost 2 bases to trimming and J lost 0 bases, with 8 bases between them. The CDR3 has 14 residues. CDR3: CASSLHPTSYEQYF. In nucleotides, the CDR3 is TGTGCCAGCAGCTTACACCCGACCTCCTACGAGCAGTACTTC.

This chain links TRBV5-1 with TRBJ2-5, with 9 bases that match TRBD1. CDR1 is SGHRS, CDR2 YFSETQ, per germline. The CDR3 consists of 16 residues. Losses at the gene ends were 0 bases for V and 3 bases for J; bases not matched to a gene: 6. The CDR3 spells CASSLAGQGPKETQYF. The DNA of the CDR3 is TGCGCCAGCAGCTTGGCGGGACAGGGTCCCAAAGAGACCCAGTACTTC.

This clonotype was picked up a small number of times. This chain uses TRBV11-2 with TRBJ2-1; no clear D gene. CDR3 length: 13 amino acids. Trimming pared 4 bases from V and 1 base from J, leaving 5 bases between. CDR1 is SGHAT and CDR2 is FQNNGV in the germline V gene. This CDR3 is CASSSESYNEQFF. CDR3 DNA sequence: TGTGCCAGCAGCTCTGAGTCCTACAATGAGCAGTTCTTC.

V gene TRBV27 combines with J gene TRBJ1-2; weak D call: TRBD1 (6 bases). CDR3 length: 13 amino acids. V was clipped by 5 bases and J by 4 bases, with 11 bases between them. From germline, CDR1 is MNHEY and CDR2 SMNVEV (reference sequence). The CDR3 bases are TGTGCCAGCAGTCAACAGGGACTCTATGGCTACACCTTC. This gives the protein CASSQQGLYGYTF.

This clonotype appeared a few times. This rearrangement joins TRBV5-1 to TRBJ2-1, with TRBD2 identical over 8 bases. The germline V gene has CDR1 SGHRS and CDR2 YFSETQ. Trimming removed 0 bases from V and 1 base from J; junction bases left unmatched: 3. The CDR3 totals 16 residues. DNA of the CDR3: TGCGCCAGCAGCTTGGATGGCGGGGGGTCCTACAATGAGCAGTTCTTC. This sequence encodes CASSLDGGGSYNEQFF.

The table lists this clonotype with a count of one. A junction end diverges from the germline sequence, so it may reflect a read error. The chain is built from TRBV29-1 and TRBJ1-2, with TRBD1 as a possible D gene (5 bases). Per the germline V gene, CDR1 is SQVTM and CDR2 is ANQGSEA. The CDR3 runs to 13 residues. The CDR3 spells CSAERRDGSGYTF. The CDR3 DNA is TGCAGCGCTGAACGCAGGGACGGGAGCGGCTACACCTTC.

The chain links TRBV9 to TRBJ2-3; possibly TRBD1 or TRBD2 for D (5 bases each). The CDR3 consists of 12 residues. V lost 4 bases and J lost 8, with 11 bases in between. CDR1 and CDR2 (germline): SGDLS, YYNGEE. CDR3 loop: CASSPKGRTQYF. CDR3 DNA sequence: TGTGCCAGCAGCCCGAAGGGACGTACGCAGTATTTT.

The chain carries TRBV5-1 and TRBJ2-1, with D perhaps matching TRBD2 (6 bases). This CDR3 contains 15 residues. Trimming removed 0 bases at V and 7 bases at J, with 14 bases between. The germline V gene encodes CDR1 SGHRS and CDR2 YFSETQ. Here the CDR3 reads CASSLGSSGGNEQFF. For the CDR3, the DNA is TGCGCCAGCAGCTTGGGGTCTAGTGGGGGGAATGAGCAGTTCTTC.

The genes are TRBV6-5 and TRBJ2-1; 14 nucleotides agree with TRBD2. The CDR3 has 21 amino acids. V shed 2 bases, J shed 1 base, and the junction held 13 bases outside the gene matches. CDR1 and CDR2 from the germline V gene are MNHEY and SVGAGI. The CDR3 protein is CASSYSVLGTSGSSSYNEQFF. DNA for the CDR3: TGTGCCAGCAGTTACAGCGTATTGGGGACTAGCGGGAGCAGTTCCTACAATGAGCAGTTCTTC.

This clonotype appeared a few times. The V call is TRBV2, the J call TRBJ2-7; weak D call: TRBD2 (6 bases). Germline-derived CDR1 and CDR2 are SNHLY and FYNNEI. The V gene lost 3 bases and the J gene lost 0 bases, with 15 bases spanning the gap. The CDR3 totals 16 residues. CDR3 region: CASSEIDSGPSYEQYF. In DNA, the CDR3 is TGTGCCAGCAGTGAGATAGATAGCGGACCCTCCTACGAGCAGTACTTC.

Remarks on this clonotype: The germline gene is not matched at one end of the junction; a read error may be the cause. The chain combines TRBV10-3 with TRBJ2-3; weak D call: TRBD2 (6 bases). Looked up from germline, CDR1 is ENHRY and CDR2 is SYGVKD. The CDR3 length is 16 residues. As DNA, the CDR3 is TGCGCCATCAGTGCGGCAGAGATTACTAGCACAGATATGCAGTATTTT. Protein sequence: CAISAAEITSTDMQYF.

Notes on this clonotype: One end of the junction does not line up with germline, which may come from a read error. V is TRBV4-3 and J is TRBJ2-1, with 11 bases lining up with TRBD2. CDR1 and CDR2 from the germline V gene are LGHNA and YSLEER. The CDR3 length is 20 residues. The CDR3 sequence: CDSSQEGLAGGTSSYNEQFF. For the CDR3, the DNA is TGCGACAGCAGCCAAGAGGGGCTAGCGGGAGGTACGAGCTCCTACAATGAGCAGTTCTTC.

This clonotype was found a few times. The V call is TRBV18, the J call TRBJ2-1; D call uncertain. The CDR3 loop spans 14 amino acids. Trimming took off 2 bases at V and 8 bases at J, with 13 bases between the two ends. Per germline, CDR1 KGHSH and CDR2 LQKENI. The CDR3 is CASSPGIPVDEQFF. CDR3 DNA sequence: TGTGCCAGCTCACCAGGGATCCCTGTAGATGAGCAGTTCTTC.

A few counts support this clonotype. V gene TRBV6-1 combines with J gene TRBJ2-3; TRBD1 or TRBD2 may be the D gene (5 bases each). From germline, CDR1 is MNHNS and CDR2 SASEGT. V lost 7 bases to trimming and J lost 0 bases, with 11 bases between them. This CDR3 contains 14 residues. The CDR3 nucleotides are TGTGCCAGCACCGGGGCCATTAGCACAGATACGCAGTATTTT. It codes for CASTGAISTDTQYF.

The chain links TRBV28 to TRBJ1-1; unclear D gene. From germline, CDR1 is MDHEN and CDR2 SYDVKM. This CDR3 has 13 residues. V was trimmed by 11 bases and J by 5 bases, leaving 18 bases between them. The chain's CDR3 is CAGRPSSRTEAFF. Written as DNA, the CDR3 is TGTGCCGGACGACCCTCCTCTCGGACTGAAGCTTTCTTT.

This clonotype was found a few times. The chain couples TRBV12-3 or TRBV12-4 to TRBJ2-1, with 8 bases matching TRBD1. With V trimmed by 5 bases and J by 4 bases, 10 bases remained unmatched. There are 16 residues in the CDR3. The CDR3 bases are TGTGCCAGCAGTACTGTCAGGGGGCGAGGTTACAATGAGCAGTTCTTC. Protein: CASSTVRGRGYNEQFF.

The genes are TRBV29-1 and TRBJ1-3; D unclear. CDR1 and CDR2 from the germline V gene are SQVTM and ANQGSEA. The CDR3 sequence is 13 residues long. Trimming pared 4 bases from V and 0 bases from J, leaving 7 bases between. The CDR3 region has the DNA TGCAGCGTTGGACTAATCTCTGGAAACACCATATATTTT. Translated: CSVGLISGNTIYF.

This clonotype has only a few counts. The chain employs TRBV29-1 and TRBJ2-3; D possibly corresponds to TRBD1 (5 bases). CDR3 length: 16 amino acids. The ends were cut back, 4 bases at V and 2 bases at J, with 19 bases in the middle. Germline lookup yields CDR1 SQVTM and CDR2 ANQGSEA. CDR3 DNA sequence: TGCAGCGTTGCCGGACCACAGGATTCTGACACAGATACGCAGTATTTT. Protein product: CSVAGPQDSDTDTQYF.

The chain recombines TRBV6-2 or TRBV6-3 with TRBJ2-5; tentative D call: TRBD1 (6 bases). The DNA end is more similar to TRBJ2-7, so the J call may be wrong. CDR1 MNHEY and CDR2 SVGEGT come from the germline V gene. This CDR3 region has 13 residues. This CDR3 reads CASTSDSFHEQYF. The DNA for the CDR3 is TGTGCCAGCACTTCGGACAGTTTCCACGAGCAGTACTTC.